The TCR beta chain described here comes from a study of technical replicates of blood from a handful of donors. Germline-derived CDR1 and CDR2 are LNHNV and YYDKDF (reference sequence). CDR3 size: 15 residues. The V gene lost 0 bases and the J gene lost 9 bases, with 15 bases spanning the gap. Clones were read by immunoSEQ multiplex PCR, and TCRdb kept only the in-frame ones, dropping some. Found here are about 83,000 clones, around nine tenths of them singletons; the top ten hold about 0.27%. The sequence was obtained from a human donor in good health. The rearrangement uses TRBV15 and TRBJ1-5; tentative D call: TRBD1 (5 bases). Sequenced: T cells isolated from PBMCs. The CDR3 DNA reads TGTGCCACCAGCAGAGATCGACAGCGGGGCTGGCCCCAGCATTTT. Translation gives CATSRDRQRGWPQHF.